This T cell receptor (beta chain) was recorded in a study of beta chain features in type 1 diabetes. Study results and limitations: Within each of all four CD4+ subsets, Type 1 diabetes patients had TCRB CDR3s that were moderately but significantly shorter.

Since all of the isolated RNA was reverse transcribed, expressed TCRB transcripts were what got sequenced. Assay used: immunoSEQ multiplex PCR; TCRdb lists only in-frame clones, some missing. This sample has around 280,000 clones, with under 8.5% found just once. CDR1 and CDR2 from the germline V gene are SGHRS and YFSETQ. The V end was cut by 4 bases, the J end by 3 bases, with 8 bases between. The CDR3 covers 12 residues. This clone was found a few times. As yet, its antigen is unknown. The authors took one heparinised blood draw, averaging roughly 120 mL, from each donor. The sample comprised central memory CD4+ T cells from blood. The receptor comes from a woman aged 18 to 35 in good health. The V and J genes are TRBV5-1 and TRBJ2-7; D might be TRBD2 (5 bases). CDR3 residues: CASSPDYYEQYF. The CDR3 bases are TGCGCCAGCAGCCCAGACTACTACGAGCAGTACTTC. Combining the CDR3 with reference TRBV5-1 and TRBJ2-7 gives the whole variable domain KAGVTQTPRYLIKTRGQQVTLSCSPISGHRSVSWYQQTPGQGLQFLFEYFSETQRNKGNFPGRFSGRQFSNSRSEMNVSTLELGDSALYLCASSPDYYEQYFGPGTRLTVT.